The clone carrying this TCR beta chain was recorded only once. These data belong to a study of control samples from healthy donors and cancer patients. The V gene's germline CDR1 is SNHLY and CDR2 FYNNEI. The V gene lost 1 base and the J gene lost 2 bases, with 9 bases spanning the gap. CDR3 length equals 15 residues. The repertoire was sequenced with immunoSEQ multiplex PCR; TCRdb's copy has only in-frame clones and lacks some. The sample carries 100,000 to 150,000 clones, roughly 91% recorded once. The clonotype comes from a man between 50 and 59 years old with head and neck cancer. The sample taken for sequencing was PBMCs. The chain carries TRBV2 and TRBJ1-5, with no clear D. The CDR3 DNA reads TGTGCCAGCAGTGAAGGGCAGGAAGGCAATCAGCCCCAGCATTTT. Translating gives CASSEGQEGNQPQHF.